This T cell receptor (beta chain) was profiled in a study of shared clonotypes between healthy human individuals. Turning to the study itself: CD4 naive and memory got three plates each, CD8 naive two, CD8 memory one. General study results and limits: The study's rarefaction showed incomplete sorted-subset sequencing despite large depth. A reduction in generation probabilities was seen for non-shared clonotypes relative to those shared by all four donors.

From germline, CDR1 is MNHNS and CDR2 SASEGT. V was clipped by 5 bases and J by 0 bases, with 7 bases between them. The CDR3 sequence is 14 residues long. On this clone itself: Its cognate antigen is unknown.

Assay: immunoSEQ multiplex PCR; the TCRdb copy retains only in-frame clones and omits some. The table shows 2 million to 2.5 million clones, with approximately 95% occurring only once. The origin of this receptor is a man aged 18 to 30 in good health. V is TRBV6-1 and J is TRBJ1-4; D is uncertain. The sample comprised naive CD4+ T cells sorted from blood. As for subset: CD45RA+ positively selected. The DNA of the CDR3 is TGTGCCAGCAGTATAACAGCAACTAATGAAAAACTGTTTTTT. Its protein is CASSITATNEKLFF.